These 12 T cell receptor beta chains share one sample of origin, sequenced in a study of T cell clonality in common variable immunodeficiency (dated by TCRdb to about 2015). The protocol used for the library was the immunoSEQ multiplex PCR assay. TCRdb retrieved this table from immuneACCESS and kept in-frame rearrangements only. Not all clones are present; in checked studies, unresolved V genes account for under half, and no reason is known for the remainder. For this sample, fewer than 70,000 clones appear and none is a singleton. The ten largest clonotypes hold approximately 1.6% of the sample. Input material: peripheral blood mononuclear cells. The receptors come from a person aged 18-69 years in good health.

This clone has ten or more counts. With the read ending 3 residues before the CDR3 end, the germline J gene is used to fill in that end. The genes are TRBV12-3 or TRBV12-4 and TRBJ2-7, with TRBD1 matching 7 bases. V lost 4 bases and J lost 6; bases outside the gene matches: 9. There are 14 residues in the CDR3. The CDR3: CASSSYRGESEQYF. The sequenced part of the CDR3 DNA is TGTGCCAGCAGTTCCTACAGGGGAGAGAGCGAG.

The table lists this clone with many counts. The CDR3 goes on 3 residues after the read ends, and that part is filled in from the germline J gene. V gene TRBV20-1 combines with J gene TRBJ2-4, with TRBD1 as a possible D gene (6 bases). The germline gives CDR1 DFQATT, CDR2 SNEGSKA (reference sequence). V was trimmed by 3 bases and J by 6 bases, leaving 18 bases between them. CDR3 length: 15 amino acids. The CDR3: CSASPEQGHLNIQYF. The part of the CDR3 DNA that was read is TGCAGTGCTAGCCCCGAACAGGGCCACCTAAACATT.

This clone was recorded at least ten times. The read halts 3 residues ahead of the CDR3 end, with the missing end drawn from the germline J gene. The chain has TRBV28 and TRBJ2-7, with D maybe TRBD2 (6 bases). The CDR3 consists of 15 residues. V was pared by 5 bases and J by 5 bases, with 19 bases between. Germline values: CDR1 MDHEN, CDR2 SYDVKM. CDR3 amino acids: CASSPRAGYRDEQYF. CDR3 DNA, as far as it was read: TGTGCCAGCAGTCCCCGGGCGGGATATCGGGACGAG.

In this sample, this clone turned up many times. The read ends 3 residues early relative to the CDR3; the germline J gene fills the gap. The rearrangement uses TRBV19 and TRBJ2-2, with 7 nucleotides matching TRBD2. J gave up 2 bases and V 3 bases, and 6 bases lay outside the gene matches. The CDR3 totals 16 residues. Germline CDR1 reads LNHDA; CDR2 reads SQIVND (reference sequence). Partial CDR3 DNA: TGTGCCAGTAGTATCAGTGCGGGAGTCAACACCGGGGAG. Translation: CASSISAGVNTGE. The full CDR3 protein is CASSISAGVNTGELFF.

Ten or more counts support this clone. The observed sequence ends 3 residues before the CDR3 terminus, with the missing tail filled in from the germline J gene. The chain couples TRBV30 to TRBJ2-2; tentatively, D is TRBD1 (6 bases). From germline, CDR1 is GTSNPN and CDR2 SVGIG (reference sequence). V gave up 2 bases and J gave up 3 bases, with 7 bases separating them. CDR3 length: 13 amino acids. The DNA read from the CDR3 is TGTGCCTGGAGTAAGGGGGACACCGGGGAG. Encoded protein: CAWSKGDTGE. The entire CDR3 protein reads CAWSKGDTGELFF.

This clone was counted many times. CDR3 bases read: TGTGCCTGGAGTGTAGAATGGCCAGGGGAGGTGAACGGC. The encoded protein is CAWSVEWPGEVNG. The whole CDR3 region reads CAWSVEWPGEVNGYTF. The V call is TRBV30, the J call TRBJ1-2, with a tentative D call TRBD1 (6 bases). The read gets to within 3 residues of the CDR3 end, and the germline J gene fills in the rest. CDR3 length: 16 amino acids. Germline-derived CDR1 and CDR2 are GTSNPN and SVGIG (reference sequence).

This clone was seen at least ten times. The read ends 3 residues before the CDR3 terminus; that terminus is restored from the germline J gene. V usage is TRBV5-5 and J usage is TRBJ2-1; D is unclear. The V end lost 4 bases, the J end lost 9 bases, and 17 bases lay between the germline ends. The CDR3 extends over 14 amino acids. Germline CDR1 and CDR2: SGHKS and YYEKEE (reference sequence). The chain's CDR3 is CASSLITGFSEQFF. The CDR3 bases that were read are TGTGCCAGCAGCCTAATTACTGGTTTTAGTGAG.

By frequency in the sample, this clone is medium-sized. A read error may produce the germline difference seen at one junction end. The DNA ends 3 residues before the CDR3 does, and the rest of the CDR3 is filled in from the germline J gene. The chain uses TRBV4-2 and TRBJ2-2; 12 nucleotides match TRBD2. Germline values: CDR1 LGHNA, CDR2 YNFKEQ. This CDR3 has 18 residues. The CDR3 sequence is CASSQDASGRAYTGELFF. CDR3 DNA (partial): TGCGCCAGCAGCCAAGATGCTAGCGGGAGGGCCTACACCGGGGAG.

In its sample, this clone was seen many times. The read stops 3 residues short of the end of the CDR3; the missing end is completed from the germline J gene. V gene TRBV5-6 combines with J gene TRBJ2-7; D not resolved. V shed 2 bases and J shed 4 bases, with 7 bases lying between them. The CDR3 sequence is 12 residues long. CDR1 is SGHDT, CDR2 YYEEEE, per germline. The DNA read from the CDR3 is TGTGCCAGCAGCTTAACAACATACGAG. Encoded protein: CASSLTTYE. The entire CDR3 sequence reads CASSLTTYEQYF.

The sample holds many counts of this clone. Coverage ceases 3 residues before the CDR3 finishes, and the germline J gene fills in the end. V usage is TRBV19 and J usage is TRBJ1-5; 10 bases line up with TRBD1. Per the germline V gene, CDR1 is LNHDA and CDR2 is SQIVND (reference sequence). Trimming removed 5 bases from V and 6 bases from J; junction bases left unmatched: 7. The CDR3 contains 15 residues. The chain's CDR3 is CASSPRTGGTQPQHF. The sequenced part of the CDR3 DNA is TGTGCCAGTAGTCCGCGGACAGGGGGGACTCAGCCC.

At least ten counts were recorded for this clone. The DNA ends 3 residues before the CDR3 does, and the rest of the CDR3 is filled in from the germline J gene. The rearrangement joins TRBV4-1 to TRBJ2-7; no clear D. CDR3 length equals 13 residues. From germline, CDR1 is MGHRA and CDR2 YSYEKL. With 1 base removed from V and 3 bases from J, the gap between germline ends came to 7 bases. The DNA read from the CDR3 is TGCGCCAGCAGCCAAGCTCTCCTCTACGAG. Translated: CASSQALLYE. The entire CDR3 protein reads CASSQALLYEQYF.

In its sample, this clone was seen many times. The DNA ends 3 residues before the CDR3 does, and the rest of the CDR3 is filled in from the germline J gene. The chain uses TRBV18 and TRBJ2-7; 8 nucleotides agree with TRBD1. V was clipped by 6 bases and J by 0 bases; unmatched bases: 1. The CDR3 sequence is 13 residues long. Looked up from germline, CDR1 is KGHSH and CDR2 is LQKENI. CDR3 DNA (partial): TGTGCCAGCTCCGACAGGGGCTCCTACGAG. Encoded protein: CASSDRGSYE. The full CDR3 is CASSDRGSYEQYF.